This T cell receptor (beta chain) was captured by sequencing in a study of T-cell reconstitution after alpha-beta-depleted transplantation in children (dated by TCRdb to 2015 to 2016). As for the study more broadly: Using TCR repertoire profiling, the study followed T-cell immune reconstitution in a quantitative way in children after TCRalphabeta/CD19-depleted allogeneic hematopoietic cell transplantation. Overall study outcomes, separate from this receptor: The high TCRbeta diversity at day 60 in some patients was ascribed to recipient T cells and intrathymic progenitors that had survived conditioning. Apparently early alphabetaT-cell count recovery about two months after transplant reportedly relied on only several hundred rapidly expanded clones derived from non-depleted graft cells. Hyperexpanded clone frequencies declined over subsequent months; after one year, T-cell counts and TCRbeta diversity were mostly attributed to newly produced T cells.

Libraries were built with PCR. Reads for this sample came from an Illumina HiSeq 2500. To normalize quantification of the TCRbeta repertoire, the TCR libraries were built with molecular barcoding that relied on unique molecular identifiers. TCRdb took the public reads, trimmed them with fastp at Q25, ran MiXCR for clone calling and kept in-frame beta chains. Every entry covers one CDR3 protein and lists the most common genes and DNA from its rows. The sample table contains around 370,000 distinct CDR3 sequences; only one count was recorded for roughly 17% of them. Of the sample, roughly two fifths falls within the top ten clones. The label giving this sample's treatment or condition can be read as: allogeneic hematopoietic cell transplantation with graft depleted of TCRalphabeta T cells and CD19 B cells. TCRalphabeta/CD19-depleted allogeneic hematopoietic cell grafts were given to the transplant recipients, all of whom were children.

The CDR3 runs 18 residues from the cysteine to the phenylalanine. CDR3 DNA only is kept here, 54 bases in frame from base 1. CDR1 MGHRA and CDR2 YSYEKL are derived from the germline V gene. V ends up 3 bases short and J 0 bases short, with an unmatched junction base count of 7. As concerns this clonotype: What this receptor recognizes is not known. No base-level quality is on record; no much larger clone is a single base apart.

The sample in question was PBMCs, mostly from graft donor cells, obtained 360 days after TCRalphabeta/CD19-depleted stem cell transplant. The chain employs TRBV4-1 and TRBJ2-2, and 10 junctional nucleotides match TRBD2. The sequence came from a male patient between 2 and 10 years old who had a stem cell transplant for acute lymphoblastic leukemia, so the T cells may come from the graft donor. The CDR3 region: CASSHQLAGIANTGELFF. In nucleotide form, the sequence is TGCGCCAGCAGCCACCAACTAGCGGGGATCGCGAACACCGGGGAGCTGTTTTTT.